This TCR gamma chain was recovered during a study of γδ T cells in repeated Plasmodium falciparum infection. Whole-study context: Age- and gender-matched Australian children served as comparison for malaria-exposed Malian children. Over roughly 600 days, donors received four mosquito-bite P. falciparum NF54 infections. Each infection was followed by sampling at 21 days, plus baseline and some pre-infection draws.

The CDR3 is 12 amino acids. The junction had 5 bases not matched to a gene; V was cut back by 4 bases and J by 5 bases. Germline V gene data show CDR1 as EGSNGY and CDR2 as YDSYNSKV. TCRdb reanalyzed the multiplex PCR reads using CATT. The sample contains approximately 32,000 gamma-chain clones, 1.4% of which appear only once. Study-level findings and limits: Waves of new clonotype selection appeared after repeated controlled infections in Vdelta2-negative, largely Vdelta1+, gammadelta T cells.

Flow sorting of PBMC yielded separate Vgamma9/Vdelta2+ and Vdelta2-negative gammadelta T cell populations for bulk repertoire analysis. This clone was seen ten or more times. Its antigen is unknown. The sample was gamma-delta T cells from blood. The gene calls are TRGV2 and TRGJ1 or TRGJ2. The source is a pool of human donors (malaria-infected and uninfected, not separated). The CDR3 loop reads CATWDRDYKKLF. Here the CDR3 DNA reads TGTGCCACCTGGGATAGGGATTATAAGAAACTCTTT.